These 25 T cell receptor beta chains originate from one sample sequenced in a study of blood T cell repertoires in COVID-19. The assay was immunoSEQ multiplex PCR, and TCRdb's table has in-frame clones only and misses some. The sample includes 70,000 to 90,000 clones, 85% of them seen just once. The sample comprised peripheral blood. The receptors shown here come from a man between 60 and 75 years old with acute or convalescent COVID-19.

The chain employs TRBV10-1 and TRBJ2-2, with 12 bases lining up with TRBD2. V lost 5 bases and J lost 8; bases outside the gene matches: 6. Germline V CDR1 and CDR2: WNHNN, SYGVQD (reference sequence). The CDR3 has 15 residues. The CDR3 DNA follows: TGCGCCAGCAGTCTACAGACTAGCGGGAGTGGGGAGCTGTTTTTT. Translated: CASSLQTSGSGELFF.

The chain has TRBV9 and TRBJ1-3; 11 nucleotides match TRBD1. The CDR3 length is 16 residues. CDR1 SGDLS and CDR2 YYNGEE come from the germline V gene. J lost 4 bases, V lost 3 bases, and 6 bases had no gene match. CDR3 DNA: TGTGCCAGCAGCGGGGGGACAGGGGGATCAGGAAACACCATATATTTT. This encodes CASSGGTGGSGNTIYF.

This clone was recorded once. The CDR3 is CASSESQSYGYTF. DNA for the CDR3: TGTGCCAGCAGTGAATCCCAGTCCTATGGCTACACCTTC. V usage is TRBV6-1 and J usage is TRBJ1-2; D is ambiguous. V shed 2 bases and J shed 4 bases, with 8 bases lying between them. This CDR3 is 13 amino acids long. Germline lookup yields CDR1 MNHNS and CDR2 SASEGT.

The chain joins TRBV27 to TRBJ2-7; D might be TRBD1 (6 bases). The CDR3 is 14 residues long. Germline CDR1 and CDR2: MNHEY and SMNVEV (reference sequence). V dropped 6 bases and J dropped 4 bases, with 16 bases sitting between them. The chain's CDR3 is CASSNAQGKYEQYF. For the CDR3, the DNA is TGTGCCAGCAGCAACGCCCAGGGGAAATACGAGCAGTACTTC.

The gene calls are TRBV6-2 or TRBV6-3 and TRBJ1-5; D call uncertain. The CDR3 loop spans 16 amino acids. Germline CDR1 reads MNHEY; CDR2 reads SVGEGT. The V end was cut by 0 bases, the J end by 5 bases, with 14 bases between. CDR3 coding DNA: TGTGCCAGCAGTTACTCGGAGCGTTACGTCGATCAGCCCCAGCATTTT. This codes for CASSYSERYVDQPQHF.

V and J are TRBV7-3 and TRBJ2-3; 13 bases are a match to TRBD2. This CDR3 is 16 amino acids long. From germline, CDR1 is SGHTA and CDR2 FQGTGA. Trimming took 5 bases from V and 4 from J; bases not matched to a gene: 6. The CDR3 DNA sequence: TGTGCCAGCAGCACCGGACTAGCGGGGGCGGCAGATACGCAGTATTTT. Residues: CASSTGLAGAADTQYF.

The chain links TRBV27 to TRBJ2-6, with 7 bases identical to TRBD1. Trimming at V came to 6 bases and at J to 4 bases, leaving 6 bases not matched to a gene. This CDR3 comprises 15 residues. In germline, CDR1 is MNHEY, CDR2 SMNVEV (reference sequence). The chain's CDR3 is CASSRTGVGANVLTF. The CDR3 DNA is TGTGCCAGCAGCCGAACAGGGGTCGGGGCCAACGTCCTGACTTTC.

J is TRBJ2-1 and V is TRBV19; 8 nucleotides agree with TRBD1. Germline CDR1 LNHDA, CDR2 SQIVND (reference sequence). This CDR3 is 16 amino acids long. V trimming: 5 bases; J trimming: 6 bases; junction bases outside the gene matches: 12. CDR3 region: CASSVGGGQVVNEQFF. The CDR3 coding sequence is TGTGCCAGTAGTGTAGGAGGGGGACAGGTTGTCAATGAGCAGTTCTTC.

This clone was observed once. The V and J genes are TRBV6-1 and TRBJ1-6, with D possibly TRBD1 on 5 matching bases. CDR1 is MNHNS and CDR2 is SASEGT in the germline V gene. The CDR3 spans 17 residues. V was shortened by 2 bases and J by 5 bases, with 16 bases between the two germline ends. CDR3 residues: CASSEYPTGVDNSPLHF. CDR3 sequence (DNA): TGTGCCAGCAGTGAATATCCAACGGGGGTCGATAATTCACCCCTCCACTTT.

The chain uses TRBV7-2 and TRBJ2-5, with 7 bases that match TRBD1. The germline V gene has CDR1 SGHTA and CDR2 FQGNSA. The V segment lost 5 bases and the J segment 1 base; nucleotides outside the gene matches: 4. The CDR3 has 14 amino acids. DNA for the CDR3: TGTGCCAGCAGCATGGGACAGCCCCAAGAGACCCAGTACTTC. This encodes CASSMGQPQETQYF.

The rearrangement links TRBV19 to TRBJ2-1; D is unclear. Trimming stripped 4 bases from V and 8 bases from J, with 6 bases between. Germline V gene lookup returns CDR1 LNHDA and CDR2 SQIVND (reference sequence). The length of the CDR3 is 11 residues. CDR3 nucleotides: TGTGCCAGTAGTACTCGGGATGAGCAGTTCTTC. Translation gives CASSTRDEQFF.

The V call is TRBV4-1, the J call TRBJ2-3; 10 bases agree with TRBD2. Germline lookup yields CDR1 MGHRA and CDR2 YSYEKL. V was pared by 2 bases and J by 5 bases, with 10 bases of the junction left unmatched. This CDR3 comprises 17 residues. The CDR3 reads CASSQTPSGRAVDTQYF. The CDR3 nucleotides are TGCGCCAGCAGCCAAACCCCGAGCGGGAGGGCCGTAGATACGCAGTATTTT.

The chain uses TRBV7-9 and TRBJ2-2, with D possibly matching TRBD1 (6 bases). There are 14 residues in the CDR3. V lost 3 bases, J lost 7 bases, and 12 bases lay in between. Germline lookup yields CDR1 SEHNR and CDR2 FQNEAQ (reference sequence). The CDR3 nucleotides are TGTGCCAGCAGCTTTGAAGGGGGTATCGGGGAGCTGTTTTTT. This codes for CASSFEGGIGELFF.

V is TRBV5-6 and J is TRBJ1-1; D is unclear. CDR1 is SGHDT and CDR2 is YYEEEE in the germline V gene. V was cut by 1 base and J by 2 bases, with 12 bases left in between. The CDR3 has 15 residues. CDR3: CASSLSGYANTEAFF. In DNA, the CDR3 is TGTGCCAGCAGCTTGAGCGGGTACGCAAACACTGAAGCTTTCTTT.

J is TRBJ2-5 and V is TRBV12-5, with 8 bases that match TRBD2. The CDR3 is 16 residues long. Trimming took 2 bases from V and 7 from J; bases not matched to a gene: 12. Germline CDR1 is LGHNT and CDR2 is FRNRAP. For the CDR3, the DNA is TGTGCTAGTGGTTTGACTAGCGGACAACTTCTAGGGACCCAGTACTTC. Translated: CASGLTSGQLLGTQYF.

The chain carries TRBV6-5 and TRBJ1-2; 10 bases are shared with TRBD1. Looked up from germline, CDR1 is MNHEY and CDR2 is SVGAGI. After removal of 5 bases from V and 7 bases from J, the junction contained 7 bases not matched to a gene. The CDR3 extends over 14 amino acids. DNA for the CDR3: TGTGCCAGCAGTACCTCCGGGACAGGGGTTGGCTACACCTTC. This encodes CASSTSGTGVGYTF.

The chain combines TRBV2 with TRBJ1-6, with TRBD1 matching over 9 bases. This CDR3 comprises 15 residues. V lost 8 bases to trimming and J lost 9 bases; unmatched junction nucleotides: 11. Looked up from germline, CDR1 is SNHLY and CDR2 is FYNNEI. CDR3 loop: CASRDRAGTSSPLHF. DNA for the CDR3: TGTGCCAGCCGGGACAGGGCGGGGACGAGTTCACCCCTCCACTTT.

The V call is TRBV6-2 or TRBV6-3, the J call TRBJ2-3, with no clear D. Deletions cut 3 bases from V and 3 bases from J, with 4 bases between. The CDR3 has 12 residues. Germline V gives CDR1 MNHEY, CDR2 SVGEGT. CDR3 DNA sequence: TGTGCCAGCAGTTATCGGACAGATACGCAGTATTTT. It translates to CASSYRTDTQYF.

As regards this clone: Other DNA sequences from this sample encode an identical CDR3 as well. This chain joins TRBV19 and TRBJ1-5; 8 bases line up with TRBD1. The germline V gene has CDR1 LNHDA and CDR2 SQIVND (reference sequence). This CDR3 spans 15 amino acids. J lost 4 bases, V lost 3 bases, and 5 bases had no gene match. CDR3 loop: CASSIGTGANQPQHF. The CDR3 bases are TGTGCCAGTAGTATTGGGACAGGTGCGAATCAGCCCCAGCATTTT.

Concerning this clone: This CDR3 is also generated by other DNA sequences in the sample. V usage is TRBV11-3 and J usage is TRBJ2-2; TRBD1 might be the D (6 bases). Germline V gene sequence: CDR1 SGHNT, CDR2 YENEEA. V was clipped by 5 bases and J by 7 bases, with 17 bases between them. The CDR3 loop spans 15 amino acids. The CDR3 DNA is TGTGCCAGCAGCCAAGACCGGCAGGGGATCGGGGAGCTGTTTTTT. Translating it yields CASSQDRQGIGELFF.

CDR3 nucleotides: TGTGCCAGCAGCTTTCTTTCCGGGGAATACTCTGGAAACACCATATATTTT. Its translation is CASSFLSGEYSGNTIYF. The rearrangement links TRBV7-2 to TRBJ1-3; D ambiguous. Trimming removed 3 bases at V and 0 bases at J, with 15 bases between. This CDR3 is 17 amino acids long. From germline, CDR1 is SGHTA and CDR2 FQGNSA.

This clone was counted only a few times. This chain joins TRBV7-9 and TRBJ1-6, with D possibly matching TRBD1 (5 bases). Deletions cut 1 base from V and 14 bases from J, with 21 bases between. Per the germline V gene, CDR1 is SEHNR and CDR2 is FQNEAQ (reference sequence). The CDR3 is 16 amino acids. The CDR3, as DNA: TGTGCCAGCAGCTTAGGGGACGGGACTCTTGGGGGGGCCCTCCACTTT. As protein: CASSLGDGTLGGALHF.

The V call is TRBV30, the J call TRBJ2-5; 16 bases align to TRBD2. The CDR3 consists of 19 residues. CDR1 is GTSNPN and CDR2 is SVGIG in the germline V gene (reference sequence). V dropped 1 base and J dropped 3; count of bases not matched to a gene: 11. DNA for the CDR3: TGTGCCTGGAGTGGGGGACTAGCGGGAGGGCAACTTCGAAAAGAGACCCAGTACTTC. This gives the protein CAWSGGLAGGQLRKETQYF.

In the case of this clone: A read error may produce the germline difference seen at one junction end. The chain has TRBV20-1 and TRBJ1-2, with D perhaps matching TRBD1 (5 bases). The CDR3 length is 11 residues. Germline V lookup: CDR1 DFQATT, CDR2 SNEGSKA (reference sequence). CDR3 residues: CSASGGYDYTF. The CDR3 coding sequence is TGCAGTGCTAGCGGGGGGTATGACTACACCTTC.

V and J are TRBV11-2 and TRBJ2-3; the match to TRBD2 covers 12 bases. There are 15 residues in the CDR3. Germline values: CDR1 SGHAT, CDR2 FQNNGV. Trimming removed 5 bases from V and 3 bases from J; junction bases left unmatched: 3. In DNA, the CDR3 is TGTGCCAGCAGCCGTGGGACTAGCGGGACAGATACGCAGTATTTT. Amino acids: CASSRGTSGTDTQYF.